This TCR beta chain appears in the sequencing data of a study of blood T cell dynamics during melanoma immunotherapy. Time point: pre-treatment baseline. DNA loading was fixed at about 360 ng for all bulk PBMC samples. Method: immunoSEQ multiplex PCR; TCRdb's copy keeps in-frame clones and lacks some. Among around 12,000 clones, about 88% were seen once, and the ten largest hold approximately 9.4%. Germline V gives CDR1 MNHEY, CDR2 SMNVEV (reference sequence). The CDR3 is 16 amino acids. The germline V and J ends were trimmed by 7 bases and 3 bases, with 19 bases remaining between them. The receptor comes from a human donor with melanoma. The V and J genes are TRBV27 and TRBJ2-4; D remains ambiguous. The material sequenced was blood, taken from a patient treated with checkpoint blockade. Here the CDR3 reads CASTAKGIWGKNIQYF. The CDR3 DNA reads TGTGCCAGCACCGCAAAGGGCATCTGGGGCAAAAACATTCAGTACTTC.